A single sample gave rise to the 15 T cell receptor beta chains below, sequenced in a study of human T cells and chemical hapten exposure. MiXCR was run by TCRdb on the RACE reads, yielding one entry per CDR3 protein. The sample records 50,000 to 65,000 distinct CDR3 sequences, around 11% being singletons. The time point: pre-sensitization, week 0. Treatment here: therapeutic diphenylcyclopropenone sensitization with weekly scalp DPC. The material sequenced was whole blood, taken in connection with sensitization to the hapten diphenylcyclopropenone (DPC). Receptor source: a woman in her thirties or forties with alopecia areata. Some clones in this sample may be carry-over from other donors' samples.

This clonotype was observed many times. The V gene is TRBV7-6, the J gene TRBJ1-1; D perhaps matches TRBD1 (6 bases). The ends were cut back, 5 bases at V and 4 bases at J, with 14 bases in the middle. Germline CDR1 reads SGHVS; CDR2 reads FNYEAQ. CDR3 length equals 14 residues. CDR3 coding DNA: TGTGCCAGCAGCCTCGTGGGAGGGGGCACTGAAGCTTTCTTT. This gives the protein CASSLVGGGTEAFF.

The sample holds a few counts of this clonotype. V usage is TRBV7-9 and J usage is TRBJ2-7, with D hard to call. The ends were cut back, 1 base at V and 0 bases at J, with 7 bases in the middle. This CDR3 is built from 14 residues. Germline CDR1 is SEHNR and CDR2 is FQNEAQ (reference sequence). The CDR3 is CASSLGHGSYEQYF. The CDR3 DNA reads TGTGCCAGCAGCTTAGGTCACGGCTCCTACGAGCAGTACTTC. Variable domain in full (rest from reference TRBV7-9 and TRBJ2-7): DTGVSQNPRHKITKRGQNVTFRCDPISEHNRLYWYRQTLGQGPEFLTYFQNEAQLEKSRLLSDRFSAERPKGSFSTLEIQRTEQGDSAMYLCASSLGHGSYEQYFGPGTRLTVT.

Only a few counts were recorded for this clonotype. The V call is TRBV6-2 or TRBV6-3, the J call TRBJ2-7, with D perhaps being TRBD1 or TRBD2 (5 bases each). The germline gives CDR1 MNHEY, CDR2 SVGEGT. The CDR3 is 13 residues long. Trimming removed 6 bases at V and 4 bases at J, with 13 bases between. For the CDR3, the DNA is TGTGCCAGCAGAGGGACCGGAAGGTACGAGCAGTACTTC. Amino acids: CASRGTGRYEQYF.

V usage is TRBV19 and J usage is TRBJ2-1; 10 bases fit TRBD2. The CDR3 loop spans 14 amino acids. The germline gives CDR1 LNHDA, CDR2 SQIVND (reference sequence). J was trimmed by 5 bases and V by 9 bases; bases with no gene match: 7. CDR3 nucleotide sequence: TGTGCCAGCCGGGGACTAGCGACTAACAATGAGCAGTTCTTC. This codes for CASRGLATNNEQFF.

This clonotype was counted a few times. The chain combines TRBV2 with TRBJ1-2; 8 bases are a match to TRBD1. Trimming cost V 7 bases and J 5 bases; bases outside gene matches: 12. The CDR3 covers 15 residues. Germline CDR1 and CDR2: SNHLY and FYNNEI. The CDR3 coding sequence is TGTGCCAGCATCGAAGGGGACAGGACCCTGTATGGCTACACCTTC. This translates into CASIEGDRTLYGYTF.

This clonotype was seen a handful of times. The rearrangement links TRBV25-1 to TRBJ2-1; 8 bases agree with TRBD2. Germline CDR1 reads MGHDK; CDR2 reads SYGVNS. The junction had 3 bases not matched to a gene; V was cut back by 2 bases and J by 3 bases. The CDR3 contains 15 residues. The CDR3 sequence is CASSEAGGIYNEQFF. DNA of the CDR3: TGTGCCAGCAGTGAAGCGGGAGGAATCTACAATGAGCAGTTCTTC.

This clonotype was observed a few times. The chain has TRBV20-1 and TRBJ1-6; TRBD1 aligns across 8 bases. The length of the CDR3 is 16 residues. Germline V gene data show CDR1 as DFQATT and CDR2 as SNEGSKA (reference sequence). Losses at the gene ends were 1 base for V and 7 bases for J; bases not matched to a gene: 9. Written as DNA, the CDR3 is TGCAGTGCTAGAGCGCGGGGACAGGTCGGAAATTCACCCCTCCACTTT. Protein: CSARARGQVGNSPLHF.

This sequence joins TRBV7-9 and TRBJ2-2; D may match TRBD1 or TRBD2 (5 bases each). Trimming removed 5 bases from V and 0 bases from J, with 7 bases in between. Germline CDR1 reads SEHNR; CDR2 reads FQNEAQ (reference sequence). The CDR3 is made up of 14 amino acids. The DNA for the CDR3 is TGTGCCAGCAGCAGGGACGCGAACACCGGGGAGCTGTTTTTT. Encoded protein: CASSRDANTGELFF.

V and J are TRBV19 and TRBJ2-3; 9 positions agree with TRBD1. Looked up from germline, CDR1 is LNHDA and CDR2 is SQIVND (reference sequence). J was trimmed by 0 bases and V by 4 bases; bases with no gene match: 2. The CDR3 contains 15 residues. The CDR3 DNA sequence: TGTGCCAGTAGTAGAGACAGGGGGAGCACAGATACGCAGTATTTT. It specifies CASSRDRGSTDTQYF.

This clonotype has at least ten counts. J is TRBJ2-5 and V is TRBV20-1; 9 positions agree with TRBD2. V was clipped by 3 bases and J by 4 bases; unmatched bases: 12. CDR1 is DFQATT, CDR2 SNEGSKA, per germline (reference sequence). This CDR3 comprises 16 residues. The CDR3 protein is CSARSWSGGRGETQYF. The CDR3 bases are TGCAGTGCTAGGTCGTGGAGCGGGGGGCGGGGAGAGACCCAGTACTTC.

The chain joins TRBV19 to TRBJ2-1; D is perhaps TRBD2 (5 bases). Germline values: CDR1 LNHDA, CDR2 SQIVND (reference sequence). The CDR3 runs to 14 residues. V shed 3 bases and J shed 6 bases, with 12 bases lying between them. CDR3 amino acids: CASSIRTVTNEQFF. The CDR3 nucleotides are TGTGCCAGTAGTATTAGGACTGTCACCAATGAGCAGTTCTTC.

This clonotype was counted a few times. CDR3: CASSIDFIDEQFF. The CDR3 bases are TGTGCCAGTAGTATCGACTTTATTGATGAGCAGTTCTTC. The chain employs TRBV19 and TRBJ2-1; D gene uncertain. CDR3 length: 13 residues. Germline CDR1 LNHDA, CDR2 SQIVND (reference sequence). The germline V and J ends were trimmed by 3 bases and 8 bases, with 11 bases remaining between them.

This clonotype has only a few counts. The rearrangement links TRBV5-6 to TRBJ2-7, with a tentative D call TRBD1 (5 bases). The CDR3 length is 14 residues. The V end lost 1 base, the J end lost 3 bases, and 11 bases lay between the germline ends. From germline, CDR1 is SGHDT and CDR2 YYEEEE. The CDR3 loop is CASSLPPQVYEQYF. The CDR3 DNA is TGTGCCAGCAGCTTGCCCCCACAGGTCTACGAGCAGTACTTC.

This clonotype was seen ten or more times. The chain carries TRBV7-2 and TRBJ2-3, with D possibly TRBD1 on 5 matching bases. V was clipped by 1 base and J by 0 bases, with 8 bases between them. The V gene's germline CDR1 is SGHTA and CDR2 FQGNSA. The length of the CDR3 is 15 residues. The CDR3 loop is CASSLVGHSTDTQYF. The CDR3 bases are TGTGCCAGCAGCTTAGTGGGGCATAGCACAGATACGCAGTATTTT. The whole variable domain, filled in from reference TRBV7-2 and TRBJ2-3, reads GAGVSQSPSNKVTEKGKDVELRCDPISGHTALYWYRQSLGQGLEFLIYFQGNSAPDKSGLPSDRFSAERTGGSVSTLTIQRTQQEDSAVYLCASSLVGHSTDTQYFGPGTRLTVL.

There are many counts of this clonotype. The chain links TRBV3-1 to TRBJ1-4, with D possibly being TRBD1 (6 bases). The germline V gene encodes CDR1 LGHDT and CDR2 YNNKEL (reference sequence). This CDR3 is 15 amino acids long. V lost 2 bases, J lost 1 base, and 8 bases lay in between. This CDR3 reads CASSQRGGTNEKLFF. The CDR3 DNA follows: TGTGCCAGCAGCCAAAGGGGGGGAACTAATGAAAAACTGTTTTTT.